The clone carrying this T cell receptor beta chain was seen more than once but under ten times. The sample originates from a study of identical twins. It was template switching that added a universal primer site, and there were unique molecular identifiers on the cDNA. TCRdb used MiXCR to reprocess the 5' RACE reads, holding one entry per CDR3 protein. The table records about 250,000 distinct CDR3 sequences, about 8% of them present only once. Germline-derived CDR1 and CDR2 are SGHAT and FQNNGV. Losses at the gene ends were 5 bases for V and 10 bases for J; bases not matched to a gene: 4. This CDR3 region has 13 residues. These data also formed part of another study, on yellow fever vaccine responses in identical twins.

Source material: CD8+ T cells sorted from blood. This TCR derives from a woman between 18 and 29 years old in good health. The chain carries TRBV11-2 and TRBJ2-1, with 11 nucleotides matching TRBD2. In DNA, the CDR3 is TGTGCCAGCAGCCCTAGCGGGGGGTTGGAGCAGTTCTTC. Protein: CASSPSGGLEQFF.